The source of this T cell receptor (beta chain) is a study of response to subunit inactivated influenza vaccine (dated by TCRdb to between 2018 and 2020). Looking at the study overall: To follow how T cells responded to a trivalent subunit inactivated influenza vaccine, the researchers relied on deep quantitative profiling of the T cell receptor repertoire.

Library construction relied on RT-PCR. Sequencing was performed on an Illumina HiSeq 2500. TCRdb's own reprocessing of the public reads used fastp at Q25 and MiXCR and kept productive beta chains. CDR3 protein duplicates are merged, each entry listing the most common genes and DNA. Present in this sample are around 600,000 distinct CDR3 sequences, around 10% of which were seen just once. The ten top clones hold approximately 10% of the sample. This clonotype was seen a few times. What this receptor recognizes is not known. Per-base quality was not reported, and no clone a single base away is much larger than it. Study-wide findings and limitations: According to the authors, only a limited number of new T cells may be recruited by each seasonal influenza vaccination.

The germline V gene specifies WSHSY as CDR1 and SAAADI as CDR2. Trimmed from V: 6 bases; trimmed from J: 4 bases; junction bases lacking a gene match: 10. The CDR3 spans 15 residues, from the cysteine through the phenylalanine. Of the read, only the CDR3 DNA is kept; its 45 bases are in frame from base 1. These same records also appear under a second study, on T cells expressing NK-cell markers. The second study reports: 5'RACE template switching, by which a universal primer site and unique molecular identifiers were added, was used to make TCR beta cDNA libraries. TCR beta-chain repertoires were profiled in sorted CD3+CD56+NKG2C+, CD3+CD56+NKG2C- and CD3+CD56-NKG2C+ T-cell subsets from seven or eight donors. Seven of the eight sequenced donors were HCMV-seropositive and one was HCMV-seronegative. In several experiments an anti-gammadeltaTCR antibody was added to restrict sorting to alphabetaTCR-expressing T cells. For six donors, the dominant CD3+CD56+NKG2C+ clonotypes were among the top 10 CD8+ clonotypes and accounted for roughly 1.0-7.5% of CD8+ T cells. Those dominant clonotypes were again the most abundant among CD3+CD56-NKG2C+ cells in a few donors, at about 25-65%. It remained unclear whether the expanded NKG2C-expressing T cell clones were specific for HCMV antigens. The eight sequenced donors were randomly selected healthy volunteers, three men and five women. A commercial ELISA kit detecting HCMV-specific IgG in serum was used to determine HCMV serostatus. Ficoll density gradient centrifugation was used to isolate peripheral blood mononuclear cells from blood. For five to seven donors, unsorted PBMC were also used to sequence bulk peripheral blood T-cell repertoires. cDNA synthesis was primed from the TCR beta constant segment, followed by two successive PCR amplification steps. Illumina HiSeq 2000/2500, MiSeq or NextSeq was used to sequence libraries as 2 x 150 bp reads. Reads were demultiplexed and grouped by UMI with MIGEC, and clonotypes were assembled and quantified with MiTCR. To exclude erroneous sequences, only TCR cDNA sequences supported by at least two reads were retained. The tcR package was used for downstream repertoire analysis, and clonotypes were matched between fractions using CDR3 nucleotide sequence together with V segment. VDJmatch was used to annotate antigen specificity against VDJdb, with one amino acid substitution allowed in CDR3.

This material consisted of PBMCs from blood, taken on the day of vaccination. The clonotype was recovered from a man in his fifties or sixties who received an inactivated influenza vaccine. Donor details come from another sample of the same person, matched by shared clones. Here the chain combines TRBV10-2 and TRBJ1-2; TRBD1 fits 8 bases in the junction. CDR3 sequence: CASRQGQGISYGYTF. The bases read TGCGCCAGCAGACAAGGACAGGGTATCTCCTATGGCTACACCTTC.